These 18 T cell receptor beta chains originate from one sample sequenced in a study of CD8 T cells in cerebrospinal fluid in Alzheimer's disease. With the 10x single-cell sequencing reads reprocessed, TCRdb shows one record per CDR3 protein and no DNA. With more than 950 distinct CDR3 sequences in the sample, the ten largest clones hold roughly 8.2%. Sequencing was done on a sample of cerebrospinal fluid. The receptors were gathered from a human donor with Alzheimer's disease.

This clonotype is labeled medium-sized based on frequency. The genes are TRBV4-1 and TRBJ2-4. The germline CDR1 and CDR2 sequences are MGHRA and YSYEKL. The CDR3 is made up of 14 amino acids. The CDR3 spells CASSPNLAKNIQYF.

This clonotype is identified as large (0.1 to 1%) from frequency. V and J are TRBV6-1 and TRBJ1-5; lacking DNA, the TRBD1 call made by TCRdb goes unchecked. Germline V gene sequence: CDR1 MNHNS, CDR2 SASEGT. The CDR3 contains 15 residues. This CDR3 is CASRLSGGPNQPQHF.

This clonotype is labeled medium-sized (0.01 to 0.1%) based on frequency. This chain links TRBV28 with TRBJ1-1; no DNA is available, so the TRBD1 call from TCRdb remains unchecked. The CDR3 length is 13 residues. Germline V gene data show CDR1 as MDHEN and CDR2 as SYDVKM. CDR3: CASIDSLNTEAFF.

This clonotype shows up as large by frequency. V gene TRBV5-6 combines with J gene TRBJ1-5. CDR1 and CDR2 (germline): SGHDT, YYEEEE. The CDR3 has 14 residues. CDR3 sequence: CASSLGSNRQPQHF. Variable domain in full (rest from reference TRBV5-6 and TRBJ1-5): DAGVTQSPTHLIKTRGQQVTLRCSPKSGHDTVSWYQQALGQGPQFIFQYYEEEERQRGNFPDRFSGHQFPNYSSELNVNALLLGDSALYLCASSLGSNRQPQHFGDGTRLSIL.

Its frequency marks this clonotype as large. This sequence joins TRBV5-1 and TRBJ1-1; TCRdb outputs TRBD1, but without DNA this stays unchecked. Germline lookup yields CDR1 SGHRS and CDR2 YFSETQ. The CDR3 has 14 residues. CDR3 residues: CASTSMTGTTEAFF.

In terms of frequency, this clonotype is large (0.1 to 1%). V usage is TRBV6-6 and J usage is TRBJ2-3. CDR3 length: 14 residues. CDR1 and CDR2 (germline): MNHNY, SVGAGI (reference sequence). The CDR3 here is CASSYSLFTDTQYF.

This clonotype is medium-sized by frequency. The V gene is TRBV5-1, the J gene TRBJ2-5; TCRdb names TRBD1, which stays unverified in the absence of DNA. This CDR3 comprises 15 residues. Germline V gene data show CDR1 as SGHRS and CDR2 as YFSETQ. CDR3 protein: CASSLYGQGEETQYF.

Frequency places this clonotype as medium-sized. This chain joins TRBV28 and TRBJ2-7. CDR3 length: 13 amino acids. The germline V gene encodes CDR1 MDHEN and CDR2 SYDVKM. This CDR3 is CASFNQGPYEQYF. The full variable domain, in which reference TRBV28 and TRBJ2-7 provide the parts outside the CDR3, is DVKVTQSSRYLVKRTGEKVFLECVQDMDHENMFWYRQDPGLGLRLIYFSYDVKMKEKGDIPEGYSVSREKKERFSLILESASTNQTSMYLCASFNQGPYEQYFGPGTRLTVT.

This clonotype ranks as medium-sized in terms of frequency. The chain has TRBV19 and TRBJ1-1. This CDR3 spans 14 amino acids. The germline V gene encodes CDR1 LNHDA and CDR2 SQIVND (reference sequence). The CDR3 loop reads CASSGRGLRTEAFF.

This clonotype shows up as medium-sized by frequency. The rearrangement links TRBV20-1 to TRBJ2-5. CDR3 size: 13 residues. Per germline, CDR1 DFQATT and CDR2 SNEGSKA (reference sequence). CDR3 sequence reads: CSARDRGLSTQYF.

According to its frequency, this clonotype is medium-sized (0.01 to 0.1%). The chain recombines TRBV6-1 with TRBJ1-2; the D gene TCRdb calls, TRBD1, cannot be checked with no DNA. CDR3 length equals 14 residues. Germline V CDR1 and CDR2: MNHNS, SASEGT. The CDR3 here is CASRLRTNSYGYTF.

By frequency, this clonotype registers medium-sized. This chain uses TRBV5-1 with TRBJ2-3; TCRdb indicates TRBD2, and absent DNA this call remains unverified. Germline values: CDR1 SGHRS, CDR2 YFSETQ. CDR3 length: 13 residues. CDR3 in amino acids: CASSPSMADTQYF.

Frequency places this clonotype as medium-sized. This CDR3 reads CASSFRGVGTDTQYF. This chain uses TRBV7-9 with TRBJ2-3; the TCRdb D gene call, TRBD1, has no DNA to confirm it. The CDR3 loop spans 15 amino acids. Per the germline V gene, CDR1 is SEHNR and CDR2 is FQNEAQ (reference sequence).

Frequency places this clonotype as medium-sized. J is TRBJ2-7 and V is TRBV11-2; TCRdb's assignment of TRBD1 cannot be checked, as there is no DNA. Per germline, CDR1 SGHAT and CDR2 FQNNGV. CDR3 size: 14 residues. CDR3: CASSLDPRGYEQYF. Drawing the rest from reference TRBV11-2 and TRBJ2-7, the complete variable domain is EAGVAQSPRYKIIEKRQSVAFWCNPISGHATLYWYQQILGQGPKLLIQFQNNGVVDDSQLPKDRFSAERLKGVDSTLKIQPAKLEDSAVYLCASSLDPRGYEQYFGPGTRLTVT.

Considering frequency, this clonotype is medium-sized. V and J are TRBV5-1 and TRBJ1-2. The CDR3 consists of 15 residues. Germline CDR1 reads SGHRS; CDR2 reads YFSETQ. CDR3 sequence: CASSYNSQANYGYTF.

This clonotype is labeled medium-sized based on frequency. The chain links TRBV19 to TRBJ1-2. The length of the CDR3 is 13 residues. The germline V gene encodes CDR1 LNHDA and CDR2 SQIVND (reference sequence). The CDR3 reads CASSDDGRYGYTF. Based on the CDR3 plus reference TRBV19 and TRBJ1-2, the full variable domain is DGGITQSPKYLFRKEGQNVTLSCEQNLNHDAMYWYRQDPGQGLRLIYYSQIVNDFQKGDIAEGYSVSREKKESFPLTVTSAQKNPTAFYLCASSDDGRYGYTFGSGTRLTVV.

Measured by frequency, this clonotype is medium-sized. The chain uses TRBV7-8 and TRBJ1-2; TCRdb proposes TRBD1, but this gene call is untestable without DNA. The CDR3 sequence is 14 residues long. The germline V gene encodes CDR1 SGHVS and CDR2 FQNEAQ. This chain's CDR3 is CASSLAQGGYGYTF.

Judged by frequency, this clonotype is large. This CDR3 is CASRLDRVDQPQHF. The chain joins TRBV2 to TRBJ1-5; TCRdb calls TRBD1, which cannot be checked without DNA. CDR1 SNHLY and CDR2 FYNNEI come from the germline V gene. The CDR3 extends over 14 amino acids.